This T cell receptor beta chain was recovered during a study of T cells after yellow fever vaccination. For this clonotype: The target antigen is unknown.

V lost 0 bases, J lost 5 bases, and 11 bases lay in between. CDR1 is MNHEY and CDR2 is SVGAGI in the germline V gene. This CDR3 comprises 14 residues. Regarding the study as a whole: Across the CD4 and CD8 compartments, a small share of clonotypes was present in both. Reappearance after the booster was observed for most primary-vaccination clones (roughly 97% CD4, roughly 90% CD8).

MiXCR, applied by TCRdb to the 5' RACE reads, yields one record per CDR3 protein. The sample yields hundreds of thousands of distinct CDR3 sequences, roughly 13% seen once. The material was PBMCs, obtained on the day of the yellow fever booster vaccination. This clonotype was sampled from a man aged 30-40 years who received the YFV17D yellow fever vaccine. The chain combines TRBV6-5 with TRBJ2-7; maybe TRBD1 (5 bases). The CDR3 loop reads CASSYSAGMDEQYF. The CDR3 nucleotides are TGTGCCAGCAGTTACTCGGCAGGGATGGACGAGCAGTACTTC.